These 16 T cell receptor beta chains were all obtained from the same sample, sequenced in a study of metastatic and nonmetastatic thyroid tumors. Patients underwent thyroid surgery, and none had received any treatment before it. Via MiXCR, TCRdb re-called the PCR reads. The table has some 22,000 clones, approximately 20% seen once. The sequenced sample consisted of blood. Source of these receptors: a male donor with papillary thyroid cancer or a benign thyroid nodule (not recorded which). Some clones in this sample may be carry-over from other donors' samples.

This clone was found many times. The J gene is TRBJ1-1, the V gene TRBV2, with D maybe TRBD1 (5 bases). The CDR3 is 14 residues long. The V end was cut by 6 bases, the J end by 3 bases, with 14 bases between. The germline CDR1 and CDR2 sequences are SNHLY and FYNNEI. Here the CDR3 reads CASRAWDGDTEAFF. The CDR3 DNA sequence: TGTGCCAGCAGAGCTTGGGACGGGGACACTGAAGCTTTCTTT.

The chain has TRBV4-2 and TRBJ1-6, with 10 bases aligning to TRBD1. V gave up 1 base and J gave up 4 bases; unmatched junction bases: 10. There are 19 residues in the CDR3. Germline V gene sequence: CDR1 LGHNA, CDR2 YNFKEQ. The CDR3 DNA sequence: TGTGCCAGCAGCCAAGGACCGGGACAGGGGATTGAATATAATTCACCCCTCCACTTT. It translates to CASSQGPGQGIEYNSPLHF.

Sample share makes this clone medium-sized. V and J are TRBV6-1 and TRBJ1-5, with D unresolved. V was cut by 3 bases and J by 0 bases, with 9 bases left in between. Germline V gene sequence: CDR1 MNHNS, CDR2 SASEGT. This CDR3 has 15 residues. The CDR3 bases are TGTGCCAGCAGTGAGGTGGGCAATAGCAATCAGCCCCAGCATTTT. It yields the protein CASSEVGNSNQPQHF.

V is TRBV6-1 and J is TRBJ1-2; 8 nucleotides align to TRBD1. The CDR3 is made up of 13 amino acids. Germline lookup yields CDR1 MNHNS and CDR2 SASEGT. After removal of 10 bases from V and 4 bases from J, the junction contained 8 bases not matched to a gene. CDR3 sequence: CATWTGTVYGYTF. The CDR3 DNA sequence: TGTGCCACCTGGACAGGGACGGTCTATGGCTACACCTTC.

This clone was counted ten times or more. In the same sample, other DNA sequences code for this CDR3. The rearrangement uses TRBV7-3 and TRBJ2-3; D remains unclear. Trimming removed 0 bases from V and 1 base from J, with 8 bases in between. This CDR3 has 15 amino acids. The germline gives CDR1 SGHTA, CDR2 FQGTGA. CDR3 nucleotides: TGTGCCAGCAGCTTAACGGGCCAGCGCACAGATACGCAGTATTTT. It yields the protein CASSLTGQRTDTQYF. Full variable domain (rest looked up from reference TRBV7-3 and TRBJ2-3): GAGVSQTPSNKVTEKGKYVELRCDPISGHTALYWYRQSLGQGPEFLIYFQGTGAADDSGLPNDRFFAVRPEGSVSTLKIQRTERGDSAVYLCASSLTGQRTDTQYFGPGTRLTVL.

This clone was observed many times. The rearrangement links TRBV30 to TRBJ1-3; D unresolved. Germline lookup yields CDR1 GTSNPN and CDR2 SVGIG (reference sequence). Trimming removed 3 bases from V and 0 bases from J, with 9 bases in between. The CDR3 covers 14 residues. The CDR3 nucleotides read TGTGCCTGGAGCCCAGTCTACTCTGGAAACACCATATATTTT. Translated, it gives CAWSPVYSGNTIYF.

There are many counts of this clone. In nucleotides, the CDR3 is TGTGCCAGCAGCTTGGGGTCCTCTGGAAACACCATATATTTT. It specifies CASSLGSSGNTIYF. This chain connects TRBV7-3 to TRBJ1-3; D uncertain. The germline CDR1 and CDR2 sequences are SGHTA and FQGTGA. The CDR3 covers 14 residues. V lost 3 bases and J lost 0, with 6 bases in between.

This clone occurred many times. The chain employs TRBV6-6 and TRBJ2-5; a possible D gene is TRBD2 (6 bases). V lost 2 bases, J lost 4 bases, and 11 bases lay in between. Germline V gene lookup returns CDR1 MNHNY and CDR2 SVGAGI (reference sequence). This CDR3 has 14 amino acids. The CDR3: CASSYDGSLETQYF. DNA of the CDR3: TGTGCCAGCAGTTACGACGGGAGCTTAGAGACCCAGTACTTC.

The gene calls are TRBV5-6 and TRBJ2-1, with TRBD1 identical over 7 bases. Germline V gene sequence: CDR1 SGHDT, CDR2 YYEEEE. This CDR3 has 15 residues. With 2 bases clipped from V and 4 bases from J, the junction kept 6 bases outside the gene matches. CDR3 sequence (DNA): TGTGCCAGCAGCTTCGGGGACAGAGCTTACAATGAGCAGTTCTTC. Translating it yields CASSFGDRAYNEQFF.

The sample holds many counts of this clone. V usage is TRBV28 and J usage is TRBJ2-7; no firm D call. Per germline, CDR1 MDHEN and CDR2 SYDVKM. This CDR3 is built from 16 residues. V was trimmed by 5 bases and J by 3 bases, leaving 20 bases between them. The CDR3 nucleotides are TGTGCCAGCAGTCCTGGGTACTTGGGTGTGCTCTACGAGCAGTACTTC. This gives the protein CASSPGYLGVLYEQYF.

This clone was seen at least ten times. The chain is built from TRBV18 and TRBJ1-1; D remains unclear. Per germline, CDR1 KGHSH and CDR2 LQKENI. With 0 bases removed from V and 7 bases from J, the gap between germline ends came to 9 bases. This CDR3 has 13 amino acids. CDR3 residues: CASSPPVRVEAFF. The CDR3 DNA sequence: TGTGCCAGCTCACCACCGGTAAGGGTTGAAGCTTTCTTT.

This clone was detected ten times or more. The V call is TRBV4-1, the J call TRBJ2-7; a possible D gene is TRBD2 (6 bases). This CDR3 is 17 amino acids long. The germline gives CDR1 MGHRA, CDR2 YSYEKL. Trimming cost V 2 bases and J 0 bases, with 17 bases left between them. CDR3 bases: TGCGCCAGCAGCCAAAGTGCTGGGCTAGCGAACTCCTACGAGCAGTACTTC. As protein: CASSQSAGLANSYEQYF.

There are many counts of this clone. The chain links TRBV7-2 to TRBJ1-1, with D unresolved. CDR3 length: 14 amino acids. From germline, CDR1 is SGHTA and CDR2 FQGNSA. With 1 base removed from V and 3 bases from J, the gap between germline ends came to 9 bases. The CDR3 is CASSLDPGYTEAFF. The CDR3 nucleotides read TGTGCCAGCAGCTTAGACCCGGGGTACACTGAAGCTTTCTTT.

This clone was recorded many times. V usage is TRBV10-1 and J usage is TRBJ2-1; possible D gene TRBD1, 6 bases. The length of the CDR3 is 10 residues. Germline V gives CDR1 WNHNN, CDR2 SYGVQD (reference sequence). With 10 bases removed from V and 15 bases from J, the gap between germline ends came to 16 bases. CDR3 amino acids: CAKGDPLGFF. The CDR3 DNA sequence: TGCGCCAAGGGGGACCCCCTGGGGTTCTTC.

The table lists this clone with many counts. Compared with germline, one end of the junction differs, possibly owing to a read error. V is TRBV2 and J is TRBJ1-1; 7 nucleotides match TRBD1. Germline CDR1 SNHLY, CDR2 FYNNEI. The length of the CDR3 is 14 residues. CDR3 nucleotides: TGTGCCGGCAGGGGGGACAGTGGGAACTCTGAAGCTTTCTTT. Residues: CAGRGDSGNSEAFF.

This clone was seen ten or more times. CDR3 DNA sequence: TGCAGTGCTACGAGAGGGGCCATTGGCGAGCAGTACTTC. It is translated as CSATRGAIGEQYF. The chain is built from TRBV20-1 and TRBJ2-7; possibly TRBD1 or TRBD2 for D (5 bases each). This CDR3 contains 13 residues. CDR1 and CDR2 from the germline V gene are DFQATT and SNEGSKA (reference sequence). Trimming cost V 4 bases and J 6 bases, with 16 bases left between them.